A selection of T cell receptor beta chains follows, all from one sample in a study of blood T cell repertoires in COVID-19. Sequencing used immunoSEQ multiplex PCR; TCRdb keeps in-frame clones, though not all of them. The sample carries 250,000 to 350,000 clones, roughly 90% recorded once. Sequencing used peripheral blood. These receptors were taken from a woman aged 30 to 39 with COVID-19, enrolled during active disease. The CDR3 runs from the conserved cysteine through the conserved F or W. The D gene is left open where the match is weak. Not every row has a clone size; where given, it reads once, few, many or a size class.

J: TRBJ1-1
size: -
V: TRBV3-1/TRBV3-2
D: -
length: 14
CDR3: CASSPNPGGTEAFF
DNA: TGTGCCAGCAGCCCGAACCCGGGGGGCACTGAAGCTTTCTTT

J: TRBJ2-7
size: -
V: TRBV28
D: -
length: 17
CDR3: CASSPIGSGYRSYEQYF
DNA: TGTGCCAGCAGTCCTATTGGCTCAGGGTATCGCTCCTACGAGCAGTACTTC

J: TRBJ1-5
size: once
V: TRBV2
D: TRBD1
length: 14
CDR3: CASTTGGDWQPQHF
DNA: TGTGCCAGCACGACAGGGGGGGATTGGCAGCCCCAGCATTTT

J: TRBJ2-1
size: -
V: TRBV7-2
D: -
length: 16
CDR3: CASSARTGLPYNEQFF
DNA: TGTGCCAGCAGCGCGAGAACGGGACTGCCCTACAATGAGCAGTTCTTC

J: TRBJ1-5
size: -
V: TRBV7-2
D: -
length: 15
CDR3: CASSLAGYSNQPQHF
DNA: TGTGCCAGCAGCTTAGCCGGTTATAGCAATCAGCCCCAGCATTTT

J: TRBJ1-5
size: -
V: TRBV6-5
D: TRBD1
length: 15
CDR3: CASSRTGGLNQPQHF
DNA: TGTGCCAGCAGCAGGACAGGGGGCCTCAATCAGCCCCAGCATTTT

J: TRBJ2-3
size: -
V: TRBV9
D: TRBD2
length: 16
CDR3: CASSGTSGRSTDTQYF
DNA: TGTGCCAGCAGCGGTACTAGCGGGAGATCCACAGATACGCAGTATTTT

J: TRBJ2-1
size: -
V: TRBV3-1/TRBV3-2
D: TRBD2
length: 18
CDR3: CASSQDLRTSGSEEEQFF
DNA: TGTGCCAGCAGCCAAGATCTTAGGACTAGCGGGAGCGAGGAGGAGCAGTTCTTC

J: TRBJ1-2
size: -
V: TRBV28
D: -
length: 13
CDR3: CASSYREDYGYTF
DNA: TGTGCCAGCAGTTACAGGGAAGACTATGGCTACACCTTC

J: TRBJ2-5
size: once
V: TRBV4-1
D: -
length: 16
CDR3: CASSHPRGGIGETQYF
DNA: TGCGCCAGCAGCCACCCCCGAGGGGGAATAGGAGAGACCCAGTACTTC